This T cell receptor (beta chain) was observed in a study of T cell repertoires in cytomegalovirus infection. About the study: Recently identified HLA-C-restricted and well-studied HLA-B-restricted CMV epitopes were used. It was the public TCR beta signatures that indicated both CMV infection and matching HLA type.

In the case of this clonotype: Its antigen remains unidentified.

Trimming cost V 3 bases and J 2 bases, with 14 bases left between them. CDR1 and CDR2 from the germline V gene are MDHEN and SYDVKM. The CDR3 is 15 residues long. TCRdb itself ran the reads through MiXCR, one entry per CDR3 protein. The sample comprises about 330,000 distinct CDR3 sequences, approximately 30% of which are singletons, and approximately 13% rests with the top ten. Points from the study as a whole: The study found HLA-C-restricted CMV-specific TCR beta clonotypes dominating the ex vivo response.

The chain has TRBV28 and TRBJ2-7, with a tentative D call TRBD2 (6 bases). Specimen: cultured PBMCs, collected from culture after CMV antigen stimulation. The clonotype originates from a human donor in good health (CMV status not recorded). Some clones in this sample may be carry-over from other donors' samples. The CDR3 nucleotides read TGTGCCAGCAGTTTGGGACTCCAAAATGCCTACGAGCAGTACTTC. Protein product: CASSLGLQNAYEQYF.